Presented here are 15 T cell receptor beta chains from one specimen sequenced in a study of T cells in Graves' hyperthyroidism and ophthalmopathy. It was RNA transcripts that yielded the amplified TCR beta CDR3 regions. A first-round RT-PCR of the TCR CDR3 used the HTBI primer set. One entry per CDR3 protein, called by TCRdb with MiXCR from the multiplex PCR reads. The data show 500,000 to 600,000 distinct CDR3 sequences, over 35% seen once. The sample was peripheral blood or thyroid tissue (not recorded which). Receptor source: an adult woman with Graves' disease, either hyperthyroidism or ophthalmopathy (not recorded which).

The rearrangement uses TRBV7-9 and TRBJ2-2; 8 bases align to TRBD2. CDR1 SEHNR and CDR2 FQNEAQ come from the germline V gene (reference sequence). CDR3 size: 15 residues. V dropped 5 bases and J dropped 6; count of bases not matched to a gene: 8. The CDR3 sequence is CASSHREGRSGELFF. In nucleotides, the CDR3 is TGTGCCAGCAGCCACCGGGAGGGCCGGTCCGGGGAGCTGTTTTTT.

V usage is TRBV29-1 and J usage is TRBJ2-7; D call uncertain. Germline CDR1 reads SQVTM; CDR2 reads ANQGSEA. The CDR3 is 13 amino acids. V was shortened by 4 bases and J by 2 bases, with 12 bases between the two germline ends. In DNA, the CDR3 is TGCAGCGTTGTGGTCCAGGTGACCTACGAGCAGTACTTC. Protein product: CSVVVQVTYEQYF.

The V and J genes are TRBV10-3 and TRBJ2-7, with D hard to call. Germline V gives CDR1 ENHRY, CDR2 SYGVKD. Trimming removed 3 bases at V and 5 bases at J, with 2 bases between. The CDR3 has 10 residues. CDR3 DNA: TGTGCCATCAGTGAAGACGAGCAGTACTTC. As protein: CAISEDEQYF.

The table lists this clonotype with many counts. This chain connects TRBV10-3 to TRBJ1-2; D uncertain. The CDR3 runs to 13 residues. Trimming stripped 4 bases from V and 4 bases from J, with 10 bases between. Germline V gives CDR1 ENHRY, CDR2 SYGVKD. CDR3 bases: TGTGCCATCAGTGCTTTGGCAGCCTATGGCTACACCTTC. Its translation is CAISALAAYGYTF.

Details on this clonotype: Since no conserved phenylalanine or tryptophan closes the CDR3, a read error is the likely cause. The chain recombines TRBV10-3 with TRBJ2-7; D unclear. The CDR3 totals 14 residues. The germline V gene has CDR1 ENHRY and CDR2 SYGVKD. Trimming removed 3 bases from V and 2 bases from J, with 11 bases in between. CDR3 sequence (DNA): TGTGCCATCAGTGACAAATCCCAGACCTACGAGCAGTACTCC. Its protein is CAISDKSQTYEQYS.

The CDR3 nucleotides are TGTGCCAGCAGCCCGACAGGGACACCAAACACTGAAGCTTTCTTT. It encodes CASSPTGTPNTEAFF. V gene TRBV12-3 or TRBV12-4 combines with J gene TRBJ1-1, with 7 bases aligning to TRBD1. J gave up 2 bases and V 6 bases, and 9 bases lay outside the gene matches. This CDR3 region has 15 residues.

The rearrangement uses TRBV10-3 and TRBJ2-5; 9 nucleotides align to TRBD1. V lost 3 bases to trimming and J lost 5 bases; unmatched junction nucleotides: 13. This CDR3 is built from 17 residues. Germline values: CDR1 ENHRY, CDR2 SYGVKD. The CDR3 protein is CAISDLGTGPNGETQYF. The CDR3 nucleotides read TGTGCCATCAGTGATTTGGGGACAGGGCCGAACGGGGAGACCCAGTACTTC.

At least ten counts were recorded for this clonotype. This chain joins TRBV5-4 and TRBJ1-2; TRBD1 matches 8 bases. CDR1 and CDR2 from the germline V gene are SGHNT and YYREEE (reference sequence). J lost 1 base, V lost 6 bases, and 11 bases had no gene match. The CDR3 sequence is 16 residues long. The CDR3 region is CASTTGQGMVNYGYTF. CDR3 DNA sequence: TGTGCCAGCACCACAGGACAGGGAATGGTTAACTATGGCTACACCTTC.

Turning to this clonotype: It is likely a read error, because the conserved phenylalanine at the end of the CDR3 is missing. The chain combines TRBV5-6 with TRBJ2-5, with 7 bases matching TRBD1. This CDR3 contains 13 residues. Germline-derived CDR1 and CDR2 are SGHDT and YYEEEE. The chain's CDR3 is CASSLTGVETQYL. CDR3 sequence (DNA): TGTGCTAGCAGCTTAACAGGGGTGGAGACCCAGTACCTC.

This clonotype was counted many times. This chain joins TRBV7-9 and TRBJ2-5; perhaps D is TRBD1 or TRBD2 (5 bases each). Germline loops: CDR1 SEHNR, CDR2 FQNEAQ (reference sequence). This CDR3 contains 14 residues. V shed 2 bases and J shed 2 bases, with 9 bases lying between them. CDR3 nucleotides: TGTGCCAGCAGCTTATATGGGACGCAAGAGACCCAGTACTTC. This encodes CASSLYGTQETQYF.

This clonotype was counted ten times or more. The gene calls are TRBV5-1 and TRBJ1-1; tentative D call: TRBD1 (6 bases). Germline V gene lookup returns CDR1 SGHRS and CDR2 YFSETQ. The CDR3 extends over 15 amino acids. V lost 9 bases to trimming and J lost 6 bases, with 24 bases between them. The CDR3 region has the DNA TGCGCCACCTACAAAGGACCGGGGGCGGCGGCTGAAGCTTTCTTT. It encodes CATYKGPGAAAEAFF.

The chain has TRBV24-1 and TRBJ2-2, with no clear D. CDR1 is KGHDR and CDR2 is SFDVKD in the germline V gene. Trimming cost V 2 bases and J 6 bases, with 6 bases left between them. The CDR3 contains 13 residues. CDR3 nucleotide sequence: TGTGCCACCAGTGATTCCCCTTCCGGGGAGCTGTTTTTT. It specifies CATSDSPSGELFF.

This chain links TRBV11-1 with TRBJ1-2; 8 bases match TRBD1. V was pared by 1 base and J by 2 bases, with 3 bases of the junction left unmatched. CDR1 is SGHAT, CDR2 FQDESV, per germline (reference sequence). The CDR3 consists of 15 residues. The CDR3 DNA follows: TGTGCCAGCAGCTTAGTGGACAGGGAGAACTATGGCTACACCTTC. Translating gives CASSLVDRENYGYTF.

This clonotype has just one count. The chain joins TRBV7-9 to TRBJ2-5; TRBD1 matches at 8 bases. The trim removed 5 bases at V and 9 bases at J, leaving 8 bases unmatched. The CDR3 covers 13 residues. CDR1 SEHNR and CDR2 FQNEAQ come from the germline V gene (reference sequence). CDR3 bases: TGTGCCAGCAGCCCAGGGGGCAATCAGCCCCAGTACTTC. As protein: CASSPGGNQPQYF.

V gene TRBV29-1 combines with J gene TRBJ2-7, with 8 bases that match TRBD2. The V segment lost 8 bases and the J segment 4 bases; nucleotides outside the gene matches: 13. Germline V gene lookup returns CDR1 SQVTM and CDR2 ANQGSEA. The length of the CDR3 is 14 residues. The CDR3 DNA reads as TGCAGCTCACTAGCGGCCGAGACCATATACGAGCAGTACTTC. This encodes CSSLAAETIYEQYF.